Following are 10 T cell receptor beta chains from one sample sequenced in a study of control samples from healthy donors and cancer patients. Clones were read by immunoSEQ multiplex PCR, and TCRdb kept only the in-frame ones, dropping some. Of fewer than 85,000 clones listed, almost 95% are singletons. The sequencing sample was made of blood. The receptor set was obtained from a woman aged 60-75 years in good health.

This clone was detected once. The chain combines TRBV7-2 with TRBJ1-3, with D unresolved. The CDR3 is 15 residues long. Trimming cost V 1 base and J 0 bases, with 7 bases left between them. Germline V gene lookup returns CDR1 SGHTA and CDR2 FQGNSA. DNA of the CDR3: TGTGCCAGCAGCTTAGGCGGACTCTCTGGAAACACCATATATTTT. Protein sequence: CASSLGGLSGNTIYF.

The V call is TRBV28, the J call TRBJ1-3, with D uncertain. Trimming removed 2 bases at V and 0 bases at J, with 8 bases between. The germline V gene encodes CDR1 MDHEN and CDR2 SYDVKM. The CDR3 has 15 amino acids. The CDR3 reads CASSLPESSGNTIYF. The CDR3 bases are TGTGCCAGCAGTTTACCGGAATCCTCTGGAAACACCATATATTTT.

CDR3 sequence (DNA): TGTGCCACAACGGGGGGGGCAGGCAATCAGCCCCAGCATTTT. This sequence encodes CATTGGAGNQPQHF. V usage is TRBV6-6 and J usage is TRBJ1-5, with D perhaps TRBD1 (6 bases). This CDR3 region has 14 residues. Germline values: CDR1 MNHNY, CDR2 SVGAGI (reference sequence). Trimming removed 10 bases from V and 2 bases from J, with 15 bases in between.

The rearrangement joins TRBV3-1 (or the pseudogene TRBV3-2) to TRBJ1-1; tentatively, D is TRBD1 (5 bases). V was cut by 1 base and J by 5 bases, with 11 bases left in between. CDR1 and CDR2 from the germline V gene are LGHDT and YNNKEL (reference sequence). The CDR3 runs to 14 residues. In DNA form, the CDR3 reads TGTGCCAGCAGCCAAGGAGCCAGGGCAACTGAAGCTTTCTTT. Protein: CASSQGARATEAFF.

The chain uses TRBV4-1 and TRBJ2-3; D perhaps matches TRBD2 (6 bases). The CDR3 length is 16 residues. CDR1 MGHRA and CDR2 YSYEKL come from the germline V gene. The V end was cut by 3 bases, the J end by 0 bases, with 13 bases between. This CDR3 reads CASSQTSLGSTDTQYF. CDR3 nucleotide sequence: TGCGCCAGCAGCCAGACTAGTCTGGGGAGCACAGATACGCAGTATTTT.

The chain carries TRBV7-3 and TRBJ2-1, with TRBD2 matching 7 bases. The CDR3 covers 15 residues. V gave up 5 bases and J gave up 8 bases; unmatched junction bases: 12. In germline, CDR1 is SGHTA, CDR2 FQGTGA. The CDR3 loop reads CASSRMAGAWDEQFF. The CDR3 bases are TGTGCCAGCAGCCGGATGGCGGGAGCTTGGGATGAGCAGTTCTTC.

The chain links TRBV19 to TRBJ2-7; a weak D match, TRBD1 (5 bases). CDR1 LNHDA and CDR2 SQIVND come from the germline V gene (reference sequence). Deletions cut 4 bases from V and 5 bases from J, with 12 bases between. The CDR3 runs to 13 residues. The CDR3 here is CASSSQGPHEQYF. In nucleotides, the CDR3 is TGTGCCAGTAGTAGTCAGGGCCCCCACGAGCAGTACTTC. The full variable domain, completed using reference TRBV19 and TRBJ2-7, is DGGITQSPKYLFRKEGQNVTLSCEQNLNHDAMYWYRQDPGQGLRLIYYSQIVNDFQKGDIAEGYSVSREKKESFPLTVTSAQKNPTAFYLCASSSQGPHEQYFGPGTRLTVT.

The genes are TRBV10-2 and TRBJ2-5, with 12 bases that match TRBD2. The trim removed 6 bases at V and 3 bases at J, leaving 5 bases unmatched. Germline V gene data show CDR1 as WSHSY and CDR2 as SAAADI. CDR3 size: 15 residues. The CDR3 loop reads CASRPRLAGEETQYF. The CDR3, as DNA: TGCGCCAGCAGACCAAGACTAGCGGGAGAAGAGACCCAGTACTTC.

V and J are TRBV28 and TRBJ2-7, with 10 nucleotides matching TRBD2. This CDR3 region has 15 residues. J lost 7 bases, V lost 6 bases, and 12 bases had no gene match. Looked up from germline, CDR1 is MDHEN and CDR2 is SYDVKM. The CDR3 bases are TGTGCCAGCAGCCTATTCGCTAGCGGGAGTTGGGAGCAGTACTTC. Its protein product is CASSLFASGSWEQYF. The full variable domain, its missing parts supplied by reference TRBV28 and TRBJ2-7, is DVKVTQSSRYLVKRTGEKVFLECVQDMDHENMFWYRQDPGLGLRLIYFSYDVKMKEKGDIPEGYSVSREKKERFSLILESASTNQTSMYLCASSLFASGSWEQYFGPGTRLTVT.

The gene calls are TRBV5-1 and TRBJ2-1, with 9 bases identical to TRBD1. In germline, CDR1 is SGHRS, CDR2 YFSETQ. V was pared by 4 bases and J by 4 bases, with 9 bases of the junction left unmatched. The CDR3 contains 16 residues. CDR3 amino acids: CASSPHRDRAYNEQFF. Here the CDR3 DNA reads TGCGCCAGCAGCCCCCACCGGGACAGGGCGTACAATGAGCAGTTCTTC.